The 26 T cell receptor beta chains listed next were all sequenced from one sample in a study of cytomegalovirus exposure and HLA in healthy donors. 60 Vbeta and 13 Jbeta primers were used in PCR. Repertoires were generated with immunoSEQ multiplex PCR, while TCRdb's copy carries only in-frame clones and drops some. The sample lists some 170,000 clones; about two thirds were seen once. The sequenced material came from PBMCs. The receptors originated from a woman in her thirties in good health and CMV-seronegative.

This chain links TRBV7-8 with TRBJ2-2; 8 bases agree with TRBD1. The CDR3 runs 15 residues. CDR1 and CDR2 (germline): SGHVS, FQNEAQ. The trim removed 2 bases at V and 4 bases at J, leaving 3 bases unmatched. CDR3 sequence reads: CASSLQGALTGELFF. In DNA form, the CDR3 reads TGTGCCAGCAGCTTACAGGGGGCTCTCACCGGGGAGCTGTTTTTT.

Only one count was recorded for this clone. The V call is TRBV10-3, the J call TRBJ1-5; unclear D gene. Germline V gene lookup returns CDR1 ENHRY and CDR2 SYGVKD. The CDR3 sequence is 13 residues long. Trimming removed 2 bases at V and 6 bases at J, with 8 bases between. The CDR3 spells CAISEAGLQPQHF. The CDR3 nucleotides read TGTGCCATCAGTGAGGCTGGGCTTCAGCCCCAGCATTTT.

The rearrangement uses TRBV5-4 and TRBJ1-6, with D tentatively TRBD1 (5 bases). V was cut by 5 bases and J by 7 bases, with 10 bases left in between. The CDR3 spans 13 residues. From germline, CDR1 is SGHNT and CDR2 YYREEE (reference sequence). The CDR3 sequence is CASRPTVNSPLHF. The DNA of the CDR3 is TGTGCCAGCAGGCCGACAGTAAATTCACCCCTCCACTTT.

In its sample, this clone was seen a few times. This chain links TRBV19 with TRBJ2-2; TRBD2 agrees at 13 bases. In germline, CDR1 is LNHDA, CDR2 SQIVND (reference sequence). This CDR3 spans 17 amino acids. V was clipped by 7 bases and J by 0 bases; unmatched bases: 5. The DNA for the CDR3 is TGTGCCAGTACCGCGACTAGCGGGGGGTCGAACACCGGGGAGCTGTTTTTT. Translating it yields CASTATSGGSNTGELFF.

This sequence joins TRBV12-5 and TRBJ1-6; 11 nucleotides line up with TRBD1. Trimming cost V 6 bases and J 10 bases; bases outside gene matches: 5. The CDR3 sequence is 14 residues long. From germline, CDR1 is LGHNT and CDR2 FRNRAP. CDR3 protein: CASGRDRGLSPLHF. CDR3 DNA sequence: TGTGCTAGTGGCCGGGACAGGGGGTTATCACCCCTCCACTTT.

The V call is TRBV9, the J call TRBJ1-3; 8 bases are a match to TRBD1. This CDR3 is built from 16 residues. CDR1 is SGDLS and CDR2 is YYNGEE in the germline V gene. Trimming took 4 bases from V and 4 from J; bases not matched to a gene: 10. CDR3 residues: CASSLRTGYMGNTIYF. Written as DNA, the CDR3 is TGTGCCAGCAGCCTCCGGACAGGGTATATGGGAAACACCATATATTTT.

This clone was recorded a few times. The chain recombines TRBV14 with TRBJ2-1, with D possibly matching TRBD2 (5 bases). The CDR3 totals 16 residues. CDR1 and CDR2 from the germline V gene are SGHDN and FVKESK. Trimming cost V 3 bases and J 9 bases, with 21 bases left between them. The chain's CDR3 is CASSQFPGKSYPEQFF. The DNA for the CDR3 is TGTGCCAGCAGCCAGTTCCCGGGGAAGAGCTACCCTGAGCAGTTCTTC.

As regards this clone: The germline gene is not matched at one end of the junction; a read error may be the cause. The CDR3 nucleotides are TGTGCCAGCTCGCCACGACAGGATAGCACAGATACGCAGTATTTT. The encoded protein is CASSPRQDSTDTQYF. The V call is TRBV18, the J call TRBJ2-3; D may be TRBD1 (6 bases). This CDR3 is built from 15 residues. Germline CDR1 is KGHSH and CDR2 is LQKENI.

With regard to this clone: Other DNA sequences from this sample encode an identical CDR3 as well. The chain couples TRBV28 to TRBJ1-6; D gene uncertain. Germline V gene sequence: CDR1 MDHEN, CDR2 SYDVKM. The V and J ends lost 3 bases and 0 bases respectively, with 6 bases between them. The CDR3 runs to 15 residues. CDR3: CASSLPSSYNSPLHF. The DNA of the CDR3 is TGTGCCAGCAGTTTGCCGAGCTCCTATAATTCACCCCTCCACTTT.

About this clone: At one end the junction does not follow the germline gene, possibly because of a read error. The gene calls are TRBV7-7 and TRBJ2-1; D unclear. CDR1 is SSHAT and CDR2 is FNYEAQ in the germline V gene (reference sequence). CDR3 length: 13 amino acids. CDR3 coding DNA: TGTGCTAGCAGCCCGGCGGATCTCAATGAGCAGTTCTTC. As protein: CASSPADLNEQFF.

This chain connects TRBV30 to TRBJ2-7; possible D gene TRBD1, 5 bases. Trimming took 4 bases from V and 4 from J, leaving 17 bases between them. Germline values: CDR1 GTSNPN, CDR2 SVGIG (reference sequence). CDR3 length: 14 amino acids. The CDR3 loop reads CAWNKQGWGYEQYF. CDR3 sequence (DNA): TGTGCCTGGAATAAGCAGGGATGGGGATACGAGCAGTACTTC.

The chain has TRBV6-6 and TRBJ1-3; no firm D call. V lost 4 bases and J lost 3, with 10 bases in between. The length of the CDR3 is 14 residues. Germline V CDR1 and CDR2: MNHNY, SVGAGI (reference sequence). CDR3: CASSSPPSGNTIYF. CDR3 nucleotide sequence: TGTGCCAGCAGTTCCCCTCCCAGTGGAAACACCATATATTTT.

The chain links TRBV13 to TRBJ1-1; D remains unclear. The CDR3 extends over 14 amino acids. Germline CDR1 reads PRHDT; CDR2 reads FYEKMQ (reference sequence). V was trimmed by 3 bases and J by 2 bases, leaving 10 bases between them. The CDR3 DNA is TGTGCCAGCAGCTTCACGCAGGCTAACACTGAAGCTTTCTTT. This translates into CASSFTQANTEAFF.

The chain has TRBV7-9 and TRBJ2-7, with D possibly TRBD1 on 5 matching bases. The germline V gene has CDR1 SEHNR and CDR2 FQNEAQ (reference sequence). Trimming left V 0 bases short and J 7 bases short, with 7 bases between. This CDR3 is 12 amino acids long. This CDR3 reads CASSLAGDEQYF. The CDR3 nucleotides are TGTGCCAGCAGCTTAGCAGGGGATGAGCAGTACTTC.

This clone was picked up one time. The rearrangement joins TRBV7-2 to TRBJ1-3, with D perhaps TRBD1 (5 bases). Trimming took 0 bases from V and 9 from J, leaving 15 bases between them. CDR3 length equals 15 residues. The V gene's germline CDR1 is SGHTA and CDR2 FQGNSA. In DNA, the CDR3 is TGTGCCAGCAGCTTAGCGCGTTGGGGGGATAGCACCATATATTTT. It encodes CASSLARWGDSTIYF.

This sequence joins TRBV11-2 and TRBJ1-2; 9 positions agree with TRBD1. The germline V gene has CDR1 SGHAT and CDR2 FQNNGV. The CDR3 has 15 residues. J gave up 4 bases and V 5 bases, and 8 bases lay outside the gene matches. This chain's CDR3 is CASSPPPGQGYGYTF. CDR3 DNA sequence: TGTGCCAGCAGCCCCCCCCCGGGACAGGGCTATGGCTACACCTTC.

The V and J genes are TRBV5-1 and TRBJ2-7; 9 bases map to TRBD2. CDR3 length equals 15 residues. V gave up 1 base and J gave up 3 bases; unmatched junction bases: 5. Germline CDR1 is SGHRS and CDR2 is YFSETQ. The CDR3 region has the DNA TGCGCCAGCAGCTTGAGCCTAGCGGGGAGCTACGAGCAGTACTTC. This gives the protein CASSLSLAGSYEQYF.

The chain joins TRBV7-9 to TRBJ2-7; 7 nucleotides match TRBD1. Germline V lookup: CDR1 SEHNR, CDR2 FQNEAQ (reference sequence). V trimming: 6 bases; J trimming: 6 bases; junction bases outside the gene matches: 5. This CDR3 spans 12 amino acids. This chain's CDR3 is CASSLGTAEQYF. The CDR3 region has the DNA TGTGCCAGCAGTCTGGGGACAGCCGAGCAGTACTTC.

This sequence joins TRBV5-4 and TRBJ2-4; 8 bases line up with TRBD1. V lost 10 bases to trimming and J lost 1 base; unmatched junction nucleotides: 10. CDR3 length equals 15 residues. Per the germline V gene, CDR1 is SGHNT and CDR2 is YYREEE (reference sequence). CDR3 sequence (DNA): TGTGCCGCCCGCTCCGGGACAGGTGCCAAAAACATTCAGTACTTC. Protein sequence: CAARSGTGAKNIQYF.

This clone was observed a handful of times. This sequence joins TRBV7-3 and TRBJ2-1; 9 bases are shared with TRBD2. J lost 6 bases, V lost 1 base, and 7 bases had no gene match. The germline V gene encodes CDR1 SGHTA and CDR2 FQGTGA. The CDR3 extends over 16 amino acids. The CDR3 region has the DNA TGTGCCAGCAGCTTAAATGCGGGGGGGTCCCTCAATGAGCAGTTCTTC. Protein: CASSLNAGGSLNEQFF.

This clone appeared a single time. The J gene is TRBJ2-3, the V gene TRBV28; D is uncertain. Trimming removed 2 bases at V and 6 bases at J, with 12 bases between. The CDR3 has 14 amino acids. Germline V gene sequence: CDR1 MDHEN, CDR2 SYDVKM. The CDR3, as DNA: TGTGCCAGCAGTTTACCGACTCCGCCGGATACGCAGTATTTT. Translating it yields CASSLPTPPDTQYF.

The gene calls are TRBV4-3 and TRBJ2-1; 7 nucleotides align to TRBD1. Germline CDR1 reads LGHNA; CDR2 reads YSLEER. The V gene end was trimmed by 0 bases and the J gene end by 9 bases; junction bases not matched to a gene: 2. The CDR3 contains 13 residues. The CDR3 sequence is CASSQDRGREQFF. CDR3 DNA: TGCGCCAGCAGCCAAGATAGGGGGCGTGAGCAGTTCTTC.

V and J are TRBV19 and TRBJ2-7; 13 positions agree with TRBD2. Per the germline V gene, CDR1 is LNHDA and CDR2 is SQIVND (reference sequence). V trimming: 2 bases; J trimming: 6 bases; junction bases outside the gene matches: 1. This CDR3 has 14 residues. Written as DNA, the CDR3 is TGTGCCAGTAGTATAAGACTAGCGGGAGGCGAGCAGTACTTC. Protein sequence: CASSIRLAGGEQYF.

The chain uses TRBV7-9 and TRBJ2-5, with D tentatively TRBD2 (5 bases). The CDR3 is made up of 13 amino acids. Per the germline V gene, CDR1 is SEHNR and CDR2 is FQNEAQ (reference sequence). Trimming took off 5 bases at V and 0 bases at J, with 7 bases between the two ends. CDR3 loop: CASSRADQETQYF. CDR3 DNA sequence: TGTGCCAGCAGCCGAGCGGACCAAGAGACCCAGTACTTC.

The V call is TRBV4-3, the J call TRBJ2-2, with D possibly being TRBD2 (5 bases). Germline loops: CDR1 LGHNA, CDR2 YSLEER. V was trimmed by 0 bases and J by 2 bases, leaving 10 bases between them. The CDR3 loop spans 16 amino acids. The DNA of the CDR3 is TGCGCCAGCAGCCAAGAAAGCGGCACAAACACCGGGGAGCTGTTTTTT. Translated, it gives CASSQESGTNTGELFF.

The chain recombines TRBV5-8 with TRBJ1-2; 7 nucleotides align to TRBD1. Germline CDR1 SGHTS, CDR2 YDEGEE. V dropped 3 bases and J dropped 1; count of bases not matched to a gene: 6. This CDR3 spans 15 amino acids. The CDR3 here is CASSSTGDFNYGYTF. The CDR3 DNA reads TGTGCCAGCAGCTCTACAGGGGACTTTAACTATGGCTACACCTTC.